The clone carrying this TCR beta chain has more than one count but fewer than ten. Its antigen is unidentified. This CDR3 has 14 amino acids. Germline CDR1 and CDR2: MNHEY and SVGEGT. V trimming: 0 bases; J trimming: 6 bases; junction bases outside the gene matches: 3. The sample is drawn from a study of blood T cells in healthy people across ages. Through a sample-barcoded 5' primer and a J-beta primer mix, a second PCR was run for roughly 6 to 11 cycles. In TCRdb, the 5' RACE reads were re-called with MiXCR into one record per CDR3 protein. Here the sample spans under 2 million distinct CDR3 sequences, 30% to 40% being singletons. Study-wide results and limits: Unsorted PBMCs prevented conclusive naive versus antigen-experienced comparison.

The sequence was collected from a woman in her twenties or thirties in good health. V is TRBV6-2 or TRBV6-3 and J is TRBJ2-3; 7 nucleotides match TRBD1. Sample: blood. CDR3 sequence reads: CASSYSRQGDTQYF. The CDR3 DNA sequence: TGTGCCAGCAGTTACTCCCGACAGGGCGATACGCAGTATTTT.